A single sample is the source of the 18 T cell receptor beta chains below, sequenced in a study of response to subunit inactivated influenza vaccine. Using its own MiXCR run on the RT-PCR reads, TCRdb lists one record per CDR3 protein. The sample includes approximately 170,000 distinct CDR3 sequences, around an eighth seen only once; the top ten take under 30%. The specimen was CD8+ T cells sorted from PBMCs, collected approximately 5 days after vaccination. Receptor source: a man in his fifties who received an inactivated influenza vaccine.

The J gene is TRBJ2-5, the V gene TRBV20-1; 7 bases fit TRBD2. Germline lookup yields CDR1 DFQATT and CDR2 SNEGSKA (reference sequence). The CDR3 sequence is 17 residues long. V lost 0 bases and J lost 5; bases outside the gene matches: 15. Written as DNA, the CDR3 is TGCAGTGCTAGAGATTTTATGGCGGGAGAAACGGGGGAGACCCAGTACTTC. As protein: CSARDFMAGETGETQYF.

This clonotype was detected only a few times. The CDR3 here is CASSFRYRTSRSSYEQYF. In nucleotides, the CDR3 is TGTGCCAGCAGCTTTCGTTACCGGACTAGCAGGAGCTCCTACGAGCAGTACTTC. The J gene is TRBJ2-7, the V gene TRBV5-6; TRBD2 matches 8 bases. Trimming cost V 2 bases and J 0 bases; bases outside gene matches: 13. The CDR3 consists of 18 residues. CDR1 is SGHDT, CDR2 YYEEEE, per germline.

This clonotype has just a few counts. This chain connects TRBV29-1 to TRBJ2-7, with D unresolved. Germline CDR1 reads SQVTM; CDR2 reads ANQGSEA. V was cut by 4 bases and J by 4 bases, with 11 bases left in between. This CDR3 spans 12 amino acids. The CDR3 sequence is CSVGEAVYEQYF. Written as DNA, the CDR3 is TGCAGCGTTGGTGAAGCCGTGTACGAGCAGTACTTC.

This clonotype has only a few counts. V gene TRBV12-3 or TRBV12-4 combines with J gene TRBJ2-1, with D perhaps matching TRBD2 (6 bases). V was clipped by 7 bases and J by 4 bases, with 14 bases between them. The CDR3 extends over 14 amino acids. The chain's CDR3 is CASKPLGGYNEQFF. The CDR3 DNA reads TGTGCCAGCAAACCTCTCGGAGGGTACAATGAGCAGTTCTTC.

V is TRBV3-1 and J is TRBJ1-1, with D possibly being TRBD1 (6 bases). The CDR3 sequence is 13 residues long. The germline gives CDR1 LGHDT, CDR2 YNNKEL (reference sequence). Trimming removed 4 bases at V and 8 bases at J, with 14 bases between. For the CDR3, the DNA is TGTGCCAGCAGCCTCCCGGACAGAACGGAAGCTTTCTTT. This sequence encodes CASSLPDRTEAFF.

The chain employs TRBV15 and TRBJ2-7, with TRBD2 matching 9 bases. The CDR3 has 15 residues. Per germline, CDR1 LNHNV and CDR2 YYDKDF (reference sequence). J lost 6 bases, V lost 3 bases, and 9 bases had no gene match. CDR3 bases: TGTGCCACCAGCAGCTCGAGGGGACTAGCATCCGAGCAGTACTTC. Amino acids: CATSSSRGLASEQYF.

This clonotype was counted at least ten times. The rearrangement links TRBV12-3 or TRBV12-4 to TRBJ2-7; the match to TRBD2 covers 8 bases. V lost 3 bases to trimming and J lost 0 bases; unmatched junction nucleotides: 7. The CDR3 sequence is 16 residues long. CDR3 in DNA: TGTGCCAGCAGTTTTACTCCTAGCGGGTTCTCCTACGAGCAGTACTTC. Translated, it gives CASSFTPSGFSYEQYF.

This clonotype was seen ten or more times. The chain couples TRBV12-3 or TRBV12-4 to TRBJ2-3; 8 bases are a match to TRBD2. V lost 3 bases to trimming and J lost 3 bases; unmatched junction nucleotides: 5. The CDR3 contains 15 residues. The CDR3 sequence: CASSFQRGRTDTQYF. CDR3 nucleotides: TGTGCCAGCAGTTTTCAGCGGGGGAGGACAGATACGCAGTATTTT.

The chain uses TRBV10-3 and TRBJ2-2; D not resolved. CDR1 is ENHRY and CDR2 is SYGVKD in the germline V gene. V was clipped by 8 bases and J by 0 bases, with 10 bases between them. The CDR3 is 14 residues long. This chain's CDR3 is CAIPLAANTGELFF. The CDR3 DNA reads TGTGCCATCCCGTTAGCAGCGAACACCGGGGAGCTGTTTTTT.

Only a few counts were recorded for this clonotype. The CDR3 here is CASSQKGRIYEQYF. The CDR3 DNA reads as TGTGCCAGCAGCCAGAAGGGTCGTATCTACGAGCAGTACTTC. The V gene is TRBV14, the J gene TRBJ2-7; no clear D gene. CDR1 is SGHDN, CDR2 FVKESK, per germline. The CDR3 spans 14 residues. V shed 3 bases and J shed 3 bases, with 12 bases lying between them.

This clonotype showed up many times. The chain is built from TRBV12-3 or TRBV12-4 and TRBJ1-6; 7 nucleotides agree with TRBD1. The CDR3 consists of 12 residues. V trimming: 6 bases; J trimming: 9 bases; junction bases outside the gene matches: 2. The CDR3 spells CASSQGVSPLHF. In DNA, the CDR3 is TGTGCCAGCAGCCAGGGGGTTTCACCCCTCCACTTT.

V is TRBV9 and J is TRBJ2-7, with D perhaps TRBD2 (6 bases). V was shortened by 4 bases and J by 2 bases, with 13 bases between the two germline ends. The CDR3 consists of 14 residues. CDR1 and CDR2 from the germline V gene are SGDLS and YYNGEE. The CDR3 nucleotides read TGTGCCAGCAGCTCACGGGACTCAACCTACGAGCAGTACTTC. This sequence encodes CASSSRDSTYEQYF. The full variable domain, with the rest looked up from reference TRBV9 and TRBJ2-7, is DSGVTQTPKHLITATGQRVTLRCSPRSGDLSVYWYQQSLDQGLQFLIQYYNGEERAKGNILERFSAQQFPDLHSELNLSSLELGDSALYFCASSSRDSTYEQYFGPGTRLTVT.

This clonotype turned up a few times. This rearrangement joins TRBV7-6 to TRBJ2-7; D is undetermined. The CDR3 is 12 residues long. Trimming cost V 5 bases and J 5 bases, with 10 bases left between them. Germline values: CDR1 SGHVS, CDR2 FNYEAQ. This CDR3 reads CASSPSFHEQYF. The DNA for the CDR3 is TGTGCCAGCAGCCCCAGCTTCCACGAGCAGTACTTC.

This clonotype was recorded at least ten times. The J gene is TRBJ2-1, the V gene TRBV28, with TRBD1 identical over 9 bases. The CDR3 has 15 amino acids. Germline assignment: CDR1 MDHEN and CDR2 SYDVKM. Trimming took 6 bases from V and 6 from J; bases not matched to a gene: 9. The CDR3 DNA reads TGTGCCAGCAGCATCCGGGACAGGGTTGGCAATGAGCAGTTCTTC. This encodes CASSIRDRVGNEQFF.

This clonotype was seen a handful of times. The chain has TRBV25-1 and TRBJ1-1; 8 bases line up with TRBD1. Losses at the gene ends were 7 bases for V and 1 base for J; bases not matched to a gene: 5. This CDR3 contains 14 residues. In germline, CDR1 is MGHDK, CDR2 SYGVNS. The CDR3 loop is CASKDTGGNTEAFF. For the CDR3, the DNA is TGTGCCAGCAAGGATACAGGGGGGAACACTGAAGCTTTCTTT.

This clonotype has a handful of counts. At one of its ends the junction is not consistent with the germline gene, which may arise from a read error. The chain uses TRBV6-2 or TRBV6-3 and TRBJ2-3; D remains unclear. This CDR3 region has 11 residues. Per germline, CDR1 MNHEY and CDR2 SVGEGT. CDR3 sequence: CTSSYPDTQYF. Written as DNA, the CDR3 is TGTACCAGCAGTTACCCAGATACGCAGTATTTT.

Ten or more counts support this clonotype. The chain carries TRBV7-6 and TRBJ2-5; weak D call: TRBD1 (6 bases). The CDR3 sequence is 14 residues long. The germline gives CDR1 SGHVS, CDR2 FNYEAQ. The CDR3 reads CASDEGVLAETQYF. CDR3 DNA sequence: TGTGCTTCCGACGAGGGGGTTCTTGCAGAGACCCAGTACTTC.

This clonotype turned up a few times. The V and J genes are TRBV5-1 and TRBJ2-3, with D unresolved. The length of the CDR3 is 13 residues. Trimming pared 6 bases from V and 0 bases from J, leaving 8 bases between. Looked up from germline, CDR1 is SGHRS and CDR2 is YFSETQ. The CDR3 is CASNGPSTDTQYF. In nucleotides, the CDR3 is TGCGCCAGCAACGGCCCCAGCACAGATACGCAGTATTTT.